This T cell receptor (beta chain) was recorded in a study of spatial heterogeneity in lung cancer. Germline CDR1 reads MNHEY; CDR2 reads SVGEGT. Deletions cut 0 bases from V and 4 bases from J, with 9 bases between. The length of the CDR3 is 14 residues. Time point in this sample: sample taken at primary tumor resection. Tumor, nontumor lung or frozen PBMC supplied whole RNA, sequenced without sorting. TCRdb ran MiXCR on the 5' RACE reads and lists one entry per CDR3 protein. The sample records some 85,000 distinct CDR3 sequences, about 20% being singletons. The TCR was taken from a male donor with early-stage non-small cell lung cancer. The chain couples TRBV6-2 or TRBV6-3 to TRBJ1-2; D perhaps matches TRBD1 (5 bases). The sample in question was PBMCs, obtained at surgery. As DNA, the CDR3 is TGTGCCAGCAGTTACTCGGGACGGATCTATGGCTACACCTTC. Residues: CASSYSGRIYGYTF.